Listed here are 11 T cell receptor beta chains from one sample, sequenced in a study of T cell repertoires in cytomegalovirus infection. TCRdb passed the reads through MiXCR, listing each CDR3 protein once. The sample lists about 180,000 distinct CDR3 sequences; 14% were seen once. The specimen sequenced was PBMCs. These receptor sequences come from a human donor in good health (CMV status not recorded). Some clones in this sample may be carry-over from other donors' samples.

This clonotype showed up just a few times. The chain carries TRBV29-1 and TRBJ2-6; 9 nucleotides align to TRBD1. The CDR3 is made up of 17 amino acids. V gave up 1 base and J gave up 1 base; unmatched junction bases: 5. The germline V gene has CDR1 SQVTM and CDR2 ANQGSEA. CDR3 in DNA: TGCAGCGTTGAAGGACAGGGGGAAAGATCTGGGGCCAACGTCCTGACTTTC. This gives the protein CSVEGQGERSGANVLTF.

With regard to this clonotype: One base away lies a much larger clone, so this may be a sequencing read error. The V gene is TRBV28, the J gene TRBJ2-7; 12 nucleotides agree with TRBD1. Germline-derived CDR1 and CDR2 are MDHEN and SYDVKM. This CDR3 has 13 residues. The CDR3 region is CACRDRGLREQYF. CDR3 DNA: TGTGCCTGCAGGGACAGGGGGCTTAGGGAGCAGTACTTC.

This clonotype was observed many times. The gene calls are TRBV7-2 and TRBJ1-1, with D possibly being TRBD1 (5 bases). Germline CDR1 and CDR2: SGHTA and FQGNSA. V was pared by 1 base and J by 6 bases, with 15 bases between. This CDR3 contains 15 residues. CDR3: CASSLDSLVRAEAFF. The CDR3 DNA is TGTGCCAGCAGCTTAGACTCCTTGGTCAGGGCTGAAGCTTTCTTT.

This clonotype was seen a handful of times. V usage is TRBV28 and J usage is TRBJ1-2, with D unclear. The V gene's germline CDR1 is MDHEN and CDR2 SYDVKM. The CDR3 sequence is 12 residues long. Trimming removed 8 bases at V and 7 bases at J, with 14 bases between. The CDR3 DNA reads TGTGCCAGCTTTAAGAGTTCCACTGGCTACACCTTC. This sequence encodes CASFKSSTGYTF.

This clonotype came up many times. The rearrangement uses TRBV7-2 and TRBJ2-5, with 10 bases lining up with TRBD1. With V trimmed by 5 bases and J by 5 bases, 2 bases remained unmatched. Looked up from germline, CDR1 is SGHTA and CDR2 is FQGNSA. The CDR3 totals 13 residues. CDR3 sequence (DNA): TGTGCCAGCAGCGCGGACAGGGGGGAGACCCAGTACTTC. This gives the protein CASSADRGETQYF.

The chain has TRBV15 and TRBJ1-2, with D unclear. Germline CDR1 is LNHNV and CDR2 is YYDKDF (reference sequence). Trimming stripped 5 bases from V and 5 bases from J, with 12 bases between. CDR3 size: 13 residues. The CDR3 sequence: CATSPDVAYGYTF. The CDR3 nucleotides are TGTGCCACCAGCCCGGACGTGGCGTATGGCTACACCTTC.

This clonotype has only a few counts. DNA of the CDR3: TGTGCCAGCAGTTTGGGGCAGGGGAATGGAAACACCATATATTTT. Translating gives CASSLGQGNGNTIYF. The gene calls are TRBV28 and TRBJ1-3, with D tentatively TRBD1 (6 bases). The germline V gene encodes CDR1 MDHEN and CDR2 SYDVKM. The length of the CDR3 is 15 residues. Between the trimmed V and J ends, which lost 3 bases and 3 bases, there was a span of 12 bases. Complete variable domain (other parts from reference TRBV28 and TRBJ1-3): DVKVTQSSRYLVKRTGEKVFLECVQDMDHENMFWYRQDPGLGLRLIYFSYDVKMKEKGDIPEGYSVSREKKERFSLILESASTNQTSMYLCASSLGQGNGNTIYFGEGSWLTVV.

This clonotype was observed many times. The chain couples TRBV3-1 to TRBJ1-3; no definite D call. CDR1 LGHDT and CDR2 YNNKEL come from the germline V gene (reference sequence). V shed 1 base and J shed 4 bases, with 2 bases lying between them. This CDR3 comprises 12 residues. CDR3: CASSQGGNTIYF. The CDR3 DNA reads as TGTGCCAGCAGCCAAGGCGGAAACACCATATATTTT.

The chain uses TRBV9 and TRBJ2-3, with 9 bases aligning to TRBD2. This CDR3 region has 15 residues. The V gene's germline CDR1 is SGDLS and CDR2 YYNGEE. Trimming removed 3 bases from V and 1 base from J; junction bases left unmatched: 3. For the CDR3, the DNA is TGTGCCAGCAGCGGAAGACTAGCGGGCACAGATACGCAGTATTTT. Encoded protein: CASSGRLAGTDTQYF.

In its sample, this clonotype was seen many times. This chain links TRBV11-2 with TRBJ2-7; TRBD2 matches at 12 bases. This CDR3 comprises 16 residues. Germline V gene data show CDR1 as SGHAT and CDR2 as FQNNGV. V lost 1 base to trimming and J lost 3 bases; unmatched junction nucleotides: 4. The CDR3 loop reads CASSLGLAGDLYEQYF. The CDR3 region has the DNA TGTGCCAGCAGCTTAGGACTAGCGGGGGACCTCTACGAGCAGTACTTC.

This chain links TRBV12-5 with TRBJ1-3; D call uncertain. This CDR3 comprises 17 residues. The germline V gene has CDR1 LGHNT and CDR2 FRNRAP. Deletions cut 3 bases from V and 0 bases from J, with 15 bases between. The CDR3 loop is CASGFRLDGYSGNTIYF. DNA of the CDR3: TGTGCTAGTGGTTTTCGGTTGGACGGATACTCTGGAAACACCATATATTTT.